This T cell receptor beta chain was profiled in a study of T cell repertoires in cytomegalovirus infection. Study-level information: Public TCR beta signature analysis indicated the presence of both CMV infection and matching HLA type.

Ten or more counts support this clonotype. TCRdb re-called the reads with MiXCR, one entry per CDR3 protein. Of about 250,000 distinct CDR3 sequences listed, approximately 13% were seen once; the top ten hold approximately 1.8%. The CDR3 consists of 15 residues. V lost 6 bases to trimming and J lost 2 bases; unmatched junction nucleotides: 4. Germline assignment: CDR1 MDHEN and CDR2 SYDVKM. The chain couples TRBV28 to TRBJ2-7; 13 bases are a match to TRBD2. The TCR was taken from a human donor in good health (CMV status not recorded). Some clones in this sample may be carry-over from other donors' samples. Material for sequencing was PBMCs. DNA of the CDR3: TGTGCCAGCAGGGCGGGACTAGCGGGACCCTACGAGCAGTACTTC. As protein: CASRAGLAGPYEQYF.